This T cell receptor (beta chain) stems from a study of blood T cell repertoires in COVID-19. The repertoire was sequenced with immunoSEQ multiplex PCR; TCRdb's copy has only in-frame clones and lacks some. The sample includes roughly 250,000 clones, roughly 84% of them seen just once. This sequence was found in a person in their 70s with COVID-19, enrolled during active disease. The sample taken for sequencing was peripheral blood.

The CDR3 reads CASSPRTTPGYNEQFF. CDR3 bases: TGTGCCAGCAGCCCGAGGACTACCCCCGGATACAATGAGCAGTTCTTC. The chain links TRBV7-2 to TRBJ2-1, with D possibly matching TRBD2 (6 bases). This CDR3 is built from 16 residues. Germline CDR1 is SGHTA and CDR2 is FQGNSA. The V and J ends lost 5 bases and 4 bases respectively, with 18 bases between them.